The rows below give T cell receptor beta chains drawn from one sample of a study of response to subunit inactivated influenza vaccine. TCRdb re-analysed the RT-PCR reads in MiXCR, keeping a single row per CDR3 protein. This sample carries 450,000 to 600,000 distinct CDR3 sequences, approximately 7.7% of them seen once, and the ten largest clones take 10% to 15%. The sample consisted of PBMCs from blood, taken about 23 months after vaccination. The receptors shown here come from a man aged 50 to 69 who received an inactivated influenza vaccine. The conserved cysteine and the conserved F or W are not part of the CDR3 here. The order of the fields is V gene, D gene, J gene, CDR3 protein. The D gene is left open where the match is weak.

v_gene: TRBV12-3/TRBV12-4
d_gene: TRBD1
j_gene: TRBJ2-7
CDR3aa: ASRWTGYEQY

v_gene: TRBV28
d_gene: TRBD1
j_gene: TRBJ1-2
CDR3aa: ASRRTGGRGYT

v_gene: TRBV3-1
d_gene: .
j_gene: TRBJ1-5
CDR3aa: ASSQGRQPQH

v_gene: TRBV20-1
d_gene: .
j_gene: TRBJ1-4
CDR3aa: SASAGHPATNEKLF

v_gene: TRBV7-2
d_gene: .
j_gene: TRBJ1-2
CDR3aa: ASSLSEGNYGYT

v_gene: TRBV28
d_gene: TRBD2
j_gene: TRBJ2-1
CDR3aa: ASSQASGFYNEQF

v_gene: TRBV2
d_gene: TRBD2
j_gene: TRBJ2-2
CDR3aa: ASSRTSGGSGELF

v_gene: TRBV10-2
d_gene: .
j_gene: TRBJ2-3
CDR3aa: ASSSPGTSTDTQY

v_gene: TRBV7-2
d_gene: .
j_gene: TRBJ2-3
CDR3aa: ASSFNGRSSTDTQY

v_gene: TRBV20-1
d_gene: TRBD2
j_gene: TRBJ2-1
CDR3aa: SARVGTSGGRNEQF

v_gene: TRBV7-2
d_gene: .
j_gene: TRBJ1-5
CDR3aa: ASSLEVGQPQH

v_gene: TRBV7-2
d_gene: .
j_gene: TRBJ1-4
CDR3aa: ASSPGPLNEKLF

v_gene: TRBV7-2
d_gene: .
j_gene: TRBJ2-7
CDR3aa: ASSSASSYEQY

v_gene: TRBV20-1
d_gene: TRBD2
j_gene: TRBJ2-5
CDR3aa: SAPSGSQETQY

v_gene: TRBV5-1
d_gene: TRBD1
j_gene: TRBJ1-2
CDR3aa: ASSWRGRQGASHYGYT

v_gene: TRBV7-2
d_gene: .
j_gene: TRBJ2-3
CDR3aa: ASSLLSADTQY

v_gene: TRBV20-1
d_gene: TRBD2
j_gene: TRBJ2-7
CDR3aa: SARRPGLAVTYEQY

v_gene: TRBV5-6
d_gene: .
j_gene: TRBJ1-2
CDR3aa: ASSLGRTYGYT